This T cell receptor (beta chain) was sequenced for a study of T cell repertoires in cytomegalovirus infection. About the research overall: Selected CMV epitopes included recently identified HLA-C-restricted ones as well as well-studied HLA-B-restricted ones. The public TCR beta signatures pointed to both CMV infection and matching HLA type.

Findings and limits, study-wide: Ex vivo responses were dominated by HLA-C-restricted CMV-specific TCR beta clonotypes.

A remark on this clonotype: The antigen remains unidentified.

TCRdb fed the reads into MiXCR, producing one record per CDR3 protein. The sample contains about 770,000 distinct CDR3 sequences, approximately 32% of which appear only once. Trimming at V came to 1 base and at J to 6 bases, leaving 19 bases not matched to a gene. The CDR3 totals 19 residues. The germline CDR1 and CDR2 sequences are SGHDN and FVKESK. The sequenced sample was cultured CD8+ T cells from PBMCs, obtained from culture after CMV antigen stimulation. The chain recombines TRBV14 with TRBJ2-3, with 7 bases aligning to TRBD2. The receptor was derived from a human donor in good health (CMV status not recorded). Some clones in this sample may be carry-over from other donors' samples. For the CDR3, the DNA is TGTGCCAGCAGCCAAGGAGCGGGCAACGACCCGGGGGGAATTGATACGCAGTATTTT. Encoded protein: CASSQGAGNDPGGIDTQYF.